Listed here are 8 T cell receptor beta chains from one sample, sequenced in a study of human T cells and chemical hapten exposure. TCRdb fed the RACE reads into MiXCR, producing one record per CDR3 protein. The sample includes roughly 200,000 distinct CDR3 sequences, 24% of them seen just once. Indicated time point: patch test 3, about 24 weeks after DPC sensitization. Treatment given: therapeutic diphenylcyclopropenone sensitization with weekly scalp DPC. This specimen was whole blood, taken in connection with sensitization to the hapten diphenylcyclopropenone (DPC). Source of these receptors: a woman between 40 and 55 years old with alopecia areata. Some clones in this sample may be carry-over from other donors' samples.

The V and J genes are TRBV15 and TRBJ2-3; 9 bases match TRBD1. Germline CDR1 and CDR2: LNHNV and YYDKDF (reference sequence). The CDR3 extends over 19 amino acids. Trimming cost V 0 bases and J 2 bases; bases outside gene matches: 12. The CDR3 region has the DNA TGTGCCACCAGCAGAGACACAATACAGGGGGCTCATTTCACAGATACGCAGTATTTT. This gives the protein CATSRDTIQGAHFTDTQYF.

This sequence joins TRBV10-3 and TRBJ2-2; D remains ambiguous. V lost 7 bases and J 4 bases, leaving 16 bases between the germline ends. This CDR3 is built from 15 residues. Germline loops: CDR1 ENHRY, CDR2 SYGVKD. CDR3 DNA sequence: TGTGCCATCAAGCCCCCCGAGGTCTCCACCGGGGAGCTGTTTTTT. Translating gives CAIKPPEVSTGELFF.

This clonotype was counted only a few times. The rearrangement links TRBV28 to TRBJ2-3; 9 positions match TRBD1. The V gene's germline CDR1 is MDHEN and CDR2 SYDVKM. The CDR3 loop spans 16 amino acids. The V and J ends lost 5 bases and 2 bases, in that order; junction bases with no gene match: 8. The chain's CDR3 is CASSAPGQGSTDTQYF. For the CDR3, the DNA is TGTGCCAGCAGTGCACCGGGACAGGGTTCCACAGATACGCAGTATTTT.

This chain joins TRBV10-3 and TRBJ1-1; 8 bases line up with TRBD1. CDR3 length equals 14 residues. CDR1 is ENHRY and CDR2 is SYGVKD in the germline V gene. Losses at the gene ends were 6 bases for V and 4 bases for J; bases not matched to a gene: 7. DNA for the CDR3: TGTGCCATCAGACGACAGGGACAGGTCACTGAAGCTTTCTTT. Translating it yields CAIRRQGQVTEAFF.

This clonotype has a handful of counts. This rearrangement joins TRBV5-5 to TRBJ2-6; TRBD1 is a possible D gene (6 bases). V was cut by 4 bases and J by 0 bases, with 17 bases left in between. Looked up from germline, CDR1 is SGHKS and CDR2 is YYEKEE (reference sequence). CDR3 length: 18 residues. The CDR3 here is CASSGQIFISSGANVLTF. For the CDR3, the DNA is TGTGCCAGCAGCGGACAGATTTTTATCTCCTCTGGGGCCAACGTCCTGACTTTC.

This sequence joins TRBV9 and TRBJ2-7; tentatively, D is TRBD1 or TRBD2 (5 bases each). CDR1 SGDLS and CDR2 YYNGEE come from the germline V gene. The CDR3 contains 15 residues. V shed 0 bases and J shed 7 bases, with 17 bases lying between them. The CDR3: CASSVDPGTPWEQYF. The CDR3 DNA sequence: TGTGCCAGCAGCGTAGACCCTGGGACCCCCTGGGAGCAGTACTTC.

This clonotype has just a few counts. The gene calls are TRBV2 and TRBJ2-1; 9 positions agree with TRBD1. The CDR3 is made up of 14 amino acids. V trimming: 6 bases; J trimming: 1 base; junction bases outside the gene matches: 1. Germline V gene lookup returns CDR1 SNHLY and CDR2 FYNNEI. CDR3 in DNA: TGTGCCAGCAGACAGGGGGCATCCTACAATGAGCAGTTCTTC. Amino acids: CASRQGASYNEQFF. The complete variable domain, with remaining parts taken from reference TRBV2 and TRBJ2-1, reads EPEVTQTPSHQVTQMGQEVILRCVPISNHLYFYWYRQILGQKVEFLVSFYNNEISEKSEIFDDQFSVERPDGSNFTLKIRSTKLEDSAMYFCASRQGASYNEQFFGPGTRLTVL.

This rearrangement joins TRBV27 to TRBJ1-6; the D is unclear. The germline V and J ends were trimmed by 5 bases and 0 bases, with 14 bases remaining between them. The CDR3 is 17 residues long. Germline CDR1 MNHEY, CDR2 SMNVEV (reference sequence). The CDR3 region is CASSPRTASSYNSPLHF. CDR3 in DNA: TGTGCCAGCAGTCCGAGGACGGCGAGCTCCTATAATTCACCCCTCCACTTT.